Listed below are T cell receptor beta chains from one sample, sequenced in a study of PD-L1 blockade in urothelial cancer. This table comes from immunoSEQ multiplex PCR, and its TCRdb copy is limited to in-frame clones, with some not included. The table shows approximately 50,000 clones, with 75% to 85% occurring only once. The sample in question was PBMCs, obtained around atezolizumab (anti-PD-L1) treatment. These receptors all stem from a man in his forties or fifties with urothelial cancer. Both conserved end residues are part of each CDR3. The D gene is left open where the match is weak. Size is stated for part of the rows, as once, few or many counts, or as a class when the clone is expanded.

v_gene	abundance	j_gene	d_gene	CDR3aa	CDR3nt
TRBV10-1	many	TRBJ1-1	NA	CASSPHRDHTEAFF	TGCGCCAGCAGCCCCCACAGGGACCACACTGAAGCTTTCTTT
TRBV18	few	TRBJ1-2	TRBD1	CASSPGPGGGYTF	TGTGCCAGCTCACCGGGACCAGGGGGCGGCTACACCTTC
TRBV5-5	NA	TRBJ2-7	NA	CASSPLVEQYF	TGTGCCAGCAGCCCCTTAGTCGAGCAGTACTTC
TRBV18	NA	TRBJ2-7	NA	CASSSSSYEQYF	TGTGCCAGCTCGTCCAGCTCCTACGAGCAGTACTTC
TRBV5-1	few	TRBJ2-1	TRBD2	CASSLDLAGAGDEQFF	TGCGCCAGCAGCTTGGACCTAGCGGGGGCAGGGGATGAGCAGTTCTTC
TRBV20-1	NA	TRBJ1-2	NA	CSAVKGDGYTF	TGCAGTGCTGTGAAGGGAGATGGCTACACCTTC
TRBV5-5	NA	TRBJ2-1	TRBD1	CASSFWDRRNEQFF	TGTGCCAGCAGCTTTTGGGACAGACGAAATGAGCAGTTCTTC
TRBV4-1	few	TRBJ1-4	TRBD1	CASSQAWTGFEKLFF	TGCGCCAGCAGCCAAGCTTGGACAGGGTTCGAAAAACTGTTTTTT
TRBV18	NA	TRBJ1-1	NA	CASSPRQGGANTEAFF	TGTGCCAGCTCACCAAGGCAGGGCGGTGCGAACACTGAAGCTTTCTTT
TRBV28	NA	TRBJ1-1	TRBD1	CASRDWDRGQGTEAFF	TGTGCCAGCAGGGATTGGGACAGGGGGCAAGGAACTGAAGCTTTCTTT
TRBV4-2	few	TRBJ1-1	NA	CASSQDLGQGNTEAFF	TGTGCCAGCAGCCAAGATCTTGGCCAGGGTAACACTGAAGCTTTCTTT
TRBV5-4	NA	TRBJ2-1	NA	CASSSSAMTQFF	TGTGCCAGCAGCTCGTCAGCGATGACCCAGTTCTTC
TRBV15	NA	TRBJ2-1	TRBD2	CATSREGLAAHNEQFF	TGTGCCACCAGCAGAGAGGGGCTAGCGGCCCACAATGAGCAGTTCTTC
TRBV28	NA	TRBJ1-1	NA	CASSLGFGRNTEAFF	TGTGCCAGCAGTTTAGGGTTTGGGAGGAACACTGAAGCTTTCTTT
TRBV28	NA	TRBJ2-5	TRBD1	CASSFPQGIRQETQYF	TGTGCCAGCAGTTTCCCACAGGGGATTAGGCAAGAGACCCAGTACTTC
TRBV2	NA	TRBJ1-6	TRBD1	CASTWTGGRGSPLHF	TGTGCCAGCACTTGGACAGGGGGCAGGGGTTCACCCCTCCACTTT
TRBV5-4	NA	TRBJ2-7	NA	CASSRSLGVPYEQYF	TGTGCCAGCAGCCGTAGCCTAGGCGTACCCTACGAGCAGTACTTC
TRBV5-4	NA	TRBJ1-2	TRBD1	CASSLGDSDYGYTF	TGTGCCAGCAGCTTGGGGGACAGTGACTATGGCTACACCTTC
TRBV18	NA	TRBJ2-3	NA	CASSPIPGDTQYF	TGTGCCAGCTCACCAATCCCGGGGGATACGCAGTATTTT
TRBV19	NA	TRBJ2-2	TRBD2	CASSEAGAYTGELFF	TGTGCCAGTAGTGAAGCGGGAGCGTACACCGGGGAGCTGTTTTTT
TRBV27	NA	TRBJ2-1	NA	CASSLVGEDEQFF	TGTGCCAGCAGTTTAGTGGGGGAGGATGAGCAGTTCTTC
TRBV7-2	NA	TRBJ1-6	NA	CASRPDSANSPLHF	TGTGCCAGCAGACCGGACAGCGCTAATTCACCCCTCCACTTT
TRBV28	NA	TRBJ1-1	NA	CASEGGGLAFF	TGTGCCAGCGAGGGGGGGGGCCTGGCTTTCTTT
TRBV4-2	few	TRBJ2-1	NA	CASSQDTEEQFF	TGTGCCAGCAGCCAGGACACTGAGGAGCAGTTCTTC
TRBV9	NA	TRBJ2-7	NA	CASSVAVSLATYEQYF	TGTGCCAGCAGCGTAGCGGTTAGTCTAGCCACCTACGAGCAGTACTTC
TRBV30	few	TRBJ2-3	NA	CAWSLSRRADTQYF	TGTGCCTGGAGCTTGAGTAGGAGGGCAGATACGCAGTATTTT
TRBV18	NA	TRBJ1-1	NA	CASSQPRGGGKDWNTEAFF	TGTGCCAGCTCACAACCCAGGGGAGGGGGAAAGGATTGGAACACTGAAGCTTTCTTT
TRBV10-2	NA	TRBJ2-7	NA	CASSMDSYSYEQYF	TGCGCCAGCAGTATGGACAGCTACTCCTACGAGCAGTACTTC
TRBV11-1	NA	TRBJ1-3	TRBD1	CASSVDRGAGNTIYF	TGTGCCAGCAGCGTGGACAGGGGAGCTGGAAACACCATATATTTT
TRBV9	NA	TRBJ2-7	TRBD2	CASSPRSSGSSYEQYF	TGTGCCAGCAGCCCGCGGTCTAGCGGGAGTTCCTACGAGCAGTACTTC
TRBV18	NA	TRBJ2-7	TRBD1	CASSPRTGNHEQYF	TGTGCCAGCTCACCAAGGACAGGTAACCACGAGCAGTACTTC
TRBV5-1	NA	TRBJ2-1	TRBD1	CASNVGSRTGGFF	TGCGCCAGCAACGTGGGTAGTAGGACAGGGGGGTTCTTC
TRBV9	once	TRBJ2-1	TRBD2	CASSGGPLAGDNEQFF	TGTGCCAGCAGCGGCGGCCCCCTAGCGGGGGACAATGAGCAGTTCTTC
TRBV28	once	TRBJ1-1	TRBD1	CASRSQGPPGAFF	TGTGCCAGCAGATCACAGGGGCCCCCCGGAGCTTTCTTT
TRBV28	NA	TRBJ1-2	NA	CASSLHAGAYGYTF	TGTGCCAGCAGTTTACATGCAGGGGCGTATGGCTACACCTTC
TRBV10-1	NA	TRBJ2-1	TRBD2	CASSPSGRASNEQFF	TGCGCCAGCAGTCCAAGCGGGAGGGCCAGCAATGAGCAGTTCTTC
TRBV7-6	once	TRBJ2-5	TRBD2	CATSSSGAGQETQYF	TGTGCCACCTCGAGCAGCGGGGCGGGCCAAGAGACCCAGTACTTC
TRBV25-1	NA	TRBJ2-7	NA	CASRGDKGLYEQYF	TGTGCCAGCAGAGGGGATAAGGGGCTCTACGAGCAGTACTTC
TRBV27	NA	TRBJ1-2	NA	CASSLMGGGGYTF	TGTGCCAGCAGTTTGATGGGAGGGGGAGGCTACACCTTC
TRBV5-1	NA	TRBJ2-5	NA	CASSSPSSETQYF	TGCGCCAGCAGCTCCCCGTCTTCAGAGACCCAGTACTTC
TRBV11-2	NA	TRBJ2-3	NA	CASSLGAYPTTDTQYF	TGTGCCAGCAGCTTAGGGGCCTACCCGACAACAGATACGCAGTATTTT
TRBV19	NA	TRBJ2-4	NA	CASSMPGGRNIQYF	TGTGCCAGTAGTATGCCTGGGGGCAGGAACATTCAGTACTTC
TRBV4-1	once	TRBJ1-1	TRBD1	CASAGGTEAFF	TGCGCCAGTGCAGGGGGCACTGAAGCTTTCTTT
TRBV7-8	NA	TRBJ2-5	TRBD2	CASSLTRAGRGGETQYF	TGTGCCAGCAGCTTAACCCGAGCGGGAAGAGGAGGGGAGACCCAGTACTTC
TRBV11-2	NA	TRBJ2-1	TRBD2	CASSFREALEQFF	TGTGCCAGCAGCTTTCGGGAGGCCCTAGAGCAGTTCTTC
TRBV5-8	NA	TRBJ1-1	NA	CASSLRGSTEAFF	TGTGCCAGCAGCTTACGGGGAAGTACTGAAGCTTTCTTT
TRBV9	NA	TRBJ2-1	TRBD2	CASSVEGLAEQFF	TGTGCCAGCAGCGTAGAGGGACTAGCGGAGCAGTTCTTC
TRBV6-5	NA	TRBJ2-1	NA	CASSPARLDSLFF	TGTGCCAGCAGCCCAGCCAGACTAGATTCACTTTTCTTC
TRBV12-5	NA	TRBJ2-7	NA	CASGQAYEQYF	TGTGCTAGTGGTCAGGCCTACGAGCAGTACTTC
TRBV7-9	NA	TRBJ2-7	NA	CASSLGGQGEQYF	TGTGCCAGCAGCTTAGGGGGACAAGGGGAGCAGTACTTC
TRBV9	NA	TRBJ1-1	NA	CASSVGALNTEAFF	TGTGCCAGCAGCGTTGGGGCGTTGAACACTGAAGCTTTCTTT
TRBV6-6	NA	TRBJ1-5	NA	CASNLGTTNQPQHF	TGTGCCAGCAATTTGGGGACAACAAATCAGCCCCAGCATTTT